The 30 T cell receptor beta chains reported below all come from one sample, sequenced in a study of cytomegalovirus exposure and HLA in healthy donors (dated by TCRdb to 2015 to 2018). Library preparation employed the immunoSEQ multiplex PCR assay. The multiplex PCR relied on a mix of 60 forward primers for TCR Vbeta segments and 13 reverse primers for TCR Jbeta segments. What TCRdb holds here is the immuneACCESS table cut down to in-frame rearrangements. Part of the clones is not present; checked against another copy, under half of the missing clones reflect an unresolved V gene, and the others are unexplained. For this sample there are about 180,000 clones; approximately 80% appear just once. The top ten clones comprise approximately 2.5% of the sample. The sequenced material came from PBMCs. The receptors originated from a man between 60 and 75 years old in good health and CMV-seronegative.

This chain joins TRBV12-2 and TRBJ1-1; the table's D call, TRBD1, was not checked against the DNA. TRBV12-2 has pseudogene status. CDR3 length: 17 amino acids. CDR3 nucleotide sequence: TGTGCAAGTCGCTTCCCGGACCCGACAGGGCACAACACTGAAGCTTTCTTT. It specifies CASRFPDPTGHNTEAFF.

The CDR3 here is CASSVPGRSYEQYF. CDR3 nucleotide sequence: TGTGCCAGCAGTGTTCCGGGTCGTTCCTACGAGCAGTACTTC. The chain uses TRBV28 and TRBJ2-7; D gene uncertain. The CDR3 sequence is 14 residues long. V was clipped by 5 bases and J by 1 base, with 12 bases between them. Per germline, CDR1 MDHEN and CDR2 SYDVKM.

This chain joins TRBV19 and TRBJ2-3, with 10 positions matching TRBD2. The CDR3 covers 15 residues. The ends lost 6 bases at V and 1 base at J; junction bases unmatched: 4. Germline loops: CDR1 LNHDA, CDR2 SQIVND (reference sequence). The CDR3 DNA reads TGTGCCAGTAGGGCAGGGACTAGCGGCACAGATACGCAGTATTTT. Residues: CASRAGTSGTDTQYF.

This clone was recorded a few times. This chain joins TRBV5-1 and TRBJ1-2; 8 positions agree with TRBD1. CDR3 size: 14 residues. After removal of 2 bases from V and 8 bases from J, the junction contained 8 bases not matched to a gene. CDR1 SGHRS and CDR2 YFSETQ come from the germline V gene. The CDR3 region is CASSLDRGGGGYTF. CDR3 DNA: TGCGCCAGCAGCTTAGACAGGGGAGGAGGAGGCTACACCTTC.

The chain recombines TRBV28 with TRBJ2-7; D unclear. The CDR3 runs to 15 residues. V lost 3 bases and J lost 3, with 15 bases in between. CDR1 is MDHEN, CDR2 SYDVKM, per germline. The chain's CDR3 is CASSFRLTVRYEQYF. For the CDR3, the DNA is TGTGCCAGCAGTTTTCGTCTCACAGTACGCTACGAGCAGTACTTC.

The V call is TRBV23-1, the J call TRBJ1-1; maybe TRBD1 (6 bases). TRBV23-1 is noted as an ORF with a role that remains uncertain. Trimming shortened V by 4 bases and J by 0 bases, and 12 bases separated the two germline ends. This CDR3 contains 15 residues. The CDR3: CASSRMQGMNTEAFF. The DNA of the CDR3 is TGCGCCAGCAGTCGTATGCAGGGGATGAACACTGAAGCTTTCTTT.

The chain uses TRBV19 and TRBJ1-5, with TRBD1 matching over 7 bases. With V trimmed by 4 bases and J by 3 bases, 3 bases remained unmatched. The length of the CDR3 is 14 residues. Germline assignment: CDR1 LNHDA and CDR2 SQIVND (reference sequence). DNA for the CDR3: TGTGCCAGTAGTAAACAGGGGAACAATCAGCCCCAGCATTTT. Translation: CASSKQGNNQPQHF.

The V call is TRBV18, the J call TRBJ2-1, with a tentative D call TRBD1 (5 bases). Trimming took 1 base from V and 3 from J, leaving 10 bases between them. The CDR3 is 15 amino acids. Germline CDR1 reads KGHSH; CDR2 reads LQKENI. DNA for the CDR3: TGTGCCAGCTCACCACTAGATAGGGGCTACAATGAGCAGTTCTTC. It specifies CASSPLDRGYNEQFF.

V and J are TRBV10-3 and TRBJ1-1; no reliable D call. There are 14 residues in the CDR3. V was trimmed by 6 bases and J by 4 bases, leaving 15 bases between them. Germline assignment: CDR1 ENHRY and CDR2 SYGVKD. The CDR3 reads CAIRNHTEGTEAFF. In DNA, the CDR3 is TGTGCCATCAGAAACCACACAGAGGGCACTGAAGCTTTCTTT.

This clone was observed a few times. The chain combines TRBV27 with TRBJ1-2; 7 nucleotides line up with TRBD1. There are 14 residues in the CDR3. After removal of 7 bases from V and 0 bases from J, the junction contained 5 bases not matched to a gene. Germline lookup yields CDR1 MNHEY and CDR2 SMNVEV (reference sequence). In DNA form, the CDR3 reads TGTGCCAGCACTGGGACAGCTGCTAACTATGGCTACACCTTC. Residues: CASTGTAANYGYTF.

The chain has TRBV15 and TRBJ2-2, with 8 nucleotides matching TRBD1. The CDR3 has 15 residues. Germline V gene sequence: CDR1 LNHNV, CDR2 YYDKDF (reference sequence). After removal of 3 bases from V and 0 bases from J, the junction contained 0 bases not matched to a gene. The CDR3: CATSRDRANTGELFF. The CDR3, as DNA: TGTGCCACCAGCAGGGACAGGGCGAACACCGGGGAGCTGTTTTTT.

The CDR3 sequence is CASKNQDNSPLHF. As DNA, the CDR3 is TGCGCCAGCAAGAATCAGGATAATTCACCCCTCCACTTT. The rearrangement links TRBV10-2 to TRBJ1-6; unclear D gene. V lost 7 bases, J lost 5 bases, and 9 bases lay in between. The CDR3 is made up of 13 amino acids. Germline values: CDR1 WSHSY, CDR2 SAAADI.

This sequence joins TRBV5-1 and TRBJ2-5, with 9 positions matching TRBD2. The trim removed 2 bases at V and 1 base at J, leaving 3 bases unmatched. The CDR3 has 15 amino acids. Germline V gene sequence: CDR1 SGHRS, CDR2 YFSETQ. This CDR3 is CASSFSGGIQETQYF. The DNA of the CDR3 is TGCGCCAGCAGCTTTAGCGGGGGTATCCAAGAGACCCAGTACTTC.

The chain has TRBV5-1 and TRBJ2-5; D possibly corresponds to TRBD1 (6 bases). From germline, CDR1 is SGHRS and CDR2 YFSETQ. This CDR3 has 15 amino acids. V shed 4 bases and J shed 3 bases, with 16 bases lying between them. In DNA form, the CDR3 reads TGCGCCAGCAGCATCGTACAGGGTACGGAAGAGACCCAGTACTTC. Encoded protein: CASSIVQGTEETQYF.

The rearrangement links TRBV7-2 to TRBJ2-3, with TRBD2 identical over 7 bases. The germline gives CDR1 SGHTA, CDR2 FQGNSA. The CDR3 extends over 16 amino acids. The V segment lost 4 bases and the J segment 1 base; nucleotides outside the gene matches: 8. Written as DNA, the CDR3 is TGTGCCAGCAGCTCCCAGCGGGGAACGGGCACAGATACGCAGTATTTT. Translated, it gives CASSSQRGTGTDTQYF.

The chain has TRBV2 and TRBJ1-2; D might be TRBD1 (6 bases). V lost 6 bases, J lost 3 bases, and 11 bases lay in between. Looked up from germline, CDR1 is SNHLY and CDR2 is FYNNEI. The CDR3 totals 13 residues. In DNA, the CDR3 is TGTGCCAGCAGGACAGGAGCTGACTATGGCTACACCTTC. This sequence encodes CASRTGADYGYTF. The entire variable domain, with the rest obtained from reference TRBV2 and TRBJ1-2, is as follows: EPEVTQTPSHQVTQMGQEVILRCVPISNHLYFYWYRQILGQKVEFLVSFYNNEISEKSEIFDDQFSVERPDGSNFTLKIRSTKLEDSAMYFCASRTGADYGYTFGSGTRLTVV.

About this clone itself: Other nucleotide sequences from this sample produce the same CDR3. This sequence joins TRBV5-4 and TRBJ2-7, with a possible D match to TRBD2 (5 bases). V was cut by 1 base and J by 0 bases, with 11 bases left in between. The CDR3 totals 15 residues. CDR1 and CDR2 from the germline V gene are SGHNT and YYREEE (reference sequence). DNA of the CDR3: TGTGCCAGCAGCTTGAGGCGGGTGAGCTCCTACGAGCAGTACTTC. This gives the protein CASSLRRVSSYEQYF.

The V call is TRBV27, the J call TRBJ2-7; no definite D call. Germline CDR1 and CDR2: MNHEY and SMNVEV (reference sequence). V lost 3 bases, J lost 2 bases, and 8 bases lay in between. This CDR3 region has 13 residues. CDR3 protein: CASSLSATYEQYF. CDR3 sequence (DNA): TGTGCCAGCAGTTTGTCTGCTACCTACGAGCAGTACTTC.

This chain joins TRBV5-1 and TRBJ1-4, with unresolved D. Deletions cut 4 bases from V and 1 base from J, with 17 bases between. The CDR3 is 17 residues long. Germline values: CDR1 SGHRS, CDR2 YFSETQ. This chain's CDR3 is CASSTEGNPLTNEKLFF. DNA for the CDR3: TGCGCCAGCAGCACAGAGGGCAATCCCCTAACTAATGAAAAACTGTTTTTT.

This chain joins TRBV5-8 and TRBJ2-5; 8 nucleotides match TRBD1. J lost 4 bases, V lost 0 bases, and 2 bases had no gene match. In germline, CDR1 is SGHTS, CDR2 YDEGEE. The CDR3 consists of 14 residues. The CDR3 DNA follows: TGTGCCAGCAGCTTGGGGACAGGGAGAGAGACCCAGTACTTC. This gives the protein CASSLGTGRETQYF. Looking up the rest from reference TRBV5-8 and TRBJ2-5 gives the full variable domain: EAGVTQSPTHLIKTRGQQATLRCSPISGHTSVYWYQQALGLGLQFLLWYDEGEERNRGNFPPRFSGRQFPNYSSELNVNALELEDSALYLCASSLGTGRETQYFGPGTRLLVL.

This clone has only a few counts. The chain carries TRBV30 and TRBJ1-1; D is unclear. Germline V gene sequence: CDR1 GTSNPN, CDR2 SVGIG (reference sequence). This CDR3 contains 13 residues. V shed 0 bases and J shed 0 bases, with 5 bases lying between them. The CDR3 sequence is CAWSVQMNTEAFF. CDR3 DNA: TGTGCCTGGAGTGTACAGATGAACACTGAAGCTTTCTTT.

A single count supports this clone. The DNA of the CDR3 is TGCGCCAGCAGCTCCAACGTGGGGGCGAGGTCCACCGGGGAGCTGTTTTTT. This translates into CASSSNVGARSTGELFF. This sequence joins TRBV5-1 and TRBJ2-2, with D tentatively TRBD1 (6 bases). The CDR3 extends over 17 amino acids. The germline V gene encodes CDR1 SGHRS and CDR2 YFSETQ. The V end lost 3 bases, the J end lost 4 bases, and 19 bases lay between the germline ends. The full variable domain, in which reference TRBV5-1 and TRBJ2-2 provide the parts outside the CDR3, is KAGVTQTPRYLIKTRGQQVTLSCSPISGHRSVSWYQQTPGQGLQFLFEYFSETQRNKGNFPGRFSGRQFSNSRSEMNVSTLELGDSALYLCASSSNVGARSTGELFFGEGSRLTVL.

This chain connects TRBV18 to TRBJ1-1; D may be TRBD1 (5 bases). This CDR3 has 15 amino acids. With 2 bases removed from V and 5 bases from J, the gap between germline ends came to 15 bases. Germline CDR1 is KGHSH and CDR2 is LQKENI. CDR3 sequence: CASSPNQGRSTEAFF. The CDR3 DNA reads TGTGCCAGCTCACCAAATCAGGGTAGGTCAACTGAAGCTTTCTTT.

This clone has a single count. The chain combines TRBV7-2 with TRBJ2-2; TRBD2 might be the D (5 bases). Germline values: CDR1 SGHTA, CDR2 FQGNSA. Trimming cost V 7 bases and J 5 bases, with 11 bases left between them. CDR3 length: 13 amino acids. The CDR3 DNA sequence: TGTGCCAGCAATCCACGCGGGACCGGGGAGCTGTTTTTT. Translated: CASNPRGTGELFF.

DNA of the CDR3: TGTGCTAGTGGTTTGGTACAGCTAGCGACAGATACGCAGTATTTT. It encodes CASGLVQLATDTQYF. The chain is built from TRBV12-5 and TRBJ2-3, with a tentative D call TRBD2 (6 bases). CDR3 size: 15 residues. CDR1 is LGHNT and CDR2 is FRNRAP in the germline V gene. Trimming pared 0 bases from V and 3 bases from J, leaving 10 bases between.

The chain recombines TRBV7-2 with TRBJ2-7; 8 bases match TRBD2. J lost 7 bases, V lost 3 bases, and 2 bases had no gene match. Germline CDR1 and CDR2: SGHTA and FQGNSA. This CDR3 comprises 12 residues. In DNA form, the CDR3 reads TGTGCCAGCAGCTTGTTAGCGGGGGAGCAGTACTTC. Translation: CASSLLAGEQYF.

This clone was seen more than once but under ten times. The V gene is TRBV7-2, the J gene TRBJ2-7; possible D gene TRBD2, 5 bases. V shed 1 base and J shed 1 base, with 17 bases lying between them. Germline V gene data show CDR1 as SGHTA and CDR2 as FQGNSA. This CDR3 has 17 amino acids. CDR3 nucleotides: TGTGCCAGCAGCTTAGGTTTGGCGGGTCGCCCATCCTACGAGCAGTACTTC. Translating gives CASSLGLAGRPSYEQYF.

The V call is TRBV6-5, the J call TRBJ2-1, with 7 bases that match TRBD2. CDR3 length equals 15 residues. CDR1 and CDR2 (germline): MNHEY, SVGAGI. Trimming removed 5 bases from V and 0 bases from J; junction bases left unmatched: 4. CDR3 loop: CASSILADSYNEQFF. The CDR3 DNA follows: TGTGCCAGCAGTATTCTAGCGGACTCCTACAATGAGCAGTTCTTC.

This clone was seen a handful of times. The chain carries TRBV9 and TRBJ2-2; no clear D. Trimming removed 4 bases from V and 9 bases from J, with 10 bases in between. From germline, CDR1 is SGDLS and CDR2 YYNGEE. This CDR3 contains 12 residues. The CDR3 DNA follows: TGTGCCAGCAGCCACGCGGCCAGGGAGCTGTTTTTT. Translating it yields CASSHAARELFF.

Concerning this clone: The junction and the germline gene differ at one end; a read error may be behind it. The gene calls are TRBV7-9 and TRBJ1-5, with 12 bases fitting TRBD1. Germline V gene lookup returns CDR1 SEHNR and CDR2 FQNEAQ (reference sequence). This CDR3 is 17 amino acids long. CDR3 loop: CASSLGTGTGGYQPQNF. The CDR3 bases are TGTGCCAGCAGCTTAGGAACCGGGACAGGGGGCTATCAGCCCCAGAATTTT.